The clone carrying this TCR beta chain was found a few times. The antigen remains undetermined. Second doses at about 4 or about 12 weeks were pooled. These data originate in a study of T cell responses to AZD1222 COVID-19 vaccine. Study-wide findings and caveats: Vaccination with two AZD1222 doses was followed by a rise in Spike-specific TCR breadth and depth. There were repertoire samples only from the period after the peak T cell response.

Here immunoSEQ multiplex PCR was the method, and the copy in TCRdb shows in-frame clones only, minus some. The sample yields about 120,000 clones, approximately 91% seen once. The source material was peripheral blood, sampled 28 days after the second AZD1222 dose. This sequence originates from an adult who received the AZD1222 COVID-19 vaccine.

The CDR3 loop is CAWSVNPPPAHHTF. CDR3 bases: TGTGCCTGGAGTGTAAACCCACCCCCGGCCCACCACACCTTC. This chain links TRBV30 with TRBJ1-2, with no clear D. Trimming took off 0 bases at V and 12 bases at J, with 20 bases between the two ends. Germline CDR1 GTSNPN, CDR2 SVGIG (reference sequence). The CDR3 extends over 14 amino acids.